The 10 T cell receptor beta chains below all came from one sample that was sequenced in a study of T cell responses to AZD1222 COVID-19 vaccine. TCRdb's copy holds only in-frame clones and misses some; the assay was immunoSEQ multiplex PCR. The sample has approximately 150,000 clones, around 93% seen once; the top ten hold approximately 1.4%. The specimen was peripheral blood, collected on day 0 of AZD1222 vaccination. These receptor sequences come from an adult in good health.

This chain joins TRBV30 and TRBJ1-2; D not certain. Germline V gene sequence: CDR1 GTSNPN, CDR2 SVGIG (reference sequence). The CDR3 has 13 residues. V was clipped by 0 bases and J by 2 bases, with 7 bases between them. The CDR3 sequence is CAWSVDLNYGYTF. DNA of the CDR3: TGTGCCTGGAGTGTCGACCTAAACTATGGCTACACCTTC.

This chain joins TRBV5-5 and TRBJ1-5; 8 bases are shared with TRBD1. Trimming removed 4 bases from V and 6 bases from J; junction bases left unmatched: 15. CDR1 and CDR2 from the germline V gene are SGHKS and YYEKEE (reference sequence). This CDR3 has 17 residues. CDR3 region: CASSLYLGQGAVQPQHF. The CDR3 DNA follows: TGTGCCAGCAGCCTCTATTTGGGGCAGGGGGCGGTTCAGCCCCAGCATTTT.

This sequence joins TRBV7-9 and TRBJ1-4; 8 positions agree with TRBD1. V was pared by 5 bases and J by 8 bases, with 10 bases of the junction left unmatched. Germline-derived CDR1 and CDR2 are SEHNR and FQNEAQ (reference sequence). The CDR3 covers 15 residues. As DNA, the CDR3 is TGTGCCAGCAGCGTAGGGACAGGCATACGGGAAAAACTGTTTTTT. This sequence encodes CASSVGTGIREKLFF.

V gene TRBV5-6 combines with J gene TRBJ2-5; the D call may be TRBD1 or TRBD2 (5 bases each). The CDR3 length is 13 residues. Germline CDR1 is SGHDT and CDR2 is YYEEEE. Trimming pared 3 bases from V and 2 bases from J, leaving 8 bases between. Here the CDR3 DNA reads TGTGCCAGCAGCTCGGGACGTCAAGAGACCCAGTACTTC. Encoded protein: CASSSGRQETQYF.

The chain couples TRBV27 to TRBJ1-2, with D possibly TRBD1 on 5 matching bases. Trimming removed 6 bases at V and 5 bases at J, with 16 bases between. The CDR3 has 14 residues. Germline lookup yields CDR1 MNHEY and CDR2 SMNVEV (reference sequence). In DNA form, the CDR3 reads TGTGCCAGCAGCCTAACAGGCTCGGCATATGGCTACACCTTC. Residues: CASSLTGSAYGYTF.

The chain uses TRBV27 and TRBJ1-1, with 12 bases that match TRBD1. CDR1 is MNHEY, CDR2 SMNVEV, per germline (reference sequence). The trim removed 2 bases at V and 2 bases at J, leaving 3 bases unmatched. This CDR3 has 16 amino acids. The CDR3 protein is CASSLGTGGINTEAFF. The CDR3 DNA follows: TGTGCCAGCAGTTTAGGGACAGGGGGCATCAACACTGAAGCTTTCTTT.

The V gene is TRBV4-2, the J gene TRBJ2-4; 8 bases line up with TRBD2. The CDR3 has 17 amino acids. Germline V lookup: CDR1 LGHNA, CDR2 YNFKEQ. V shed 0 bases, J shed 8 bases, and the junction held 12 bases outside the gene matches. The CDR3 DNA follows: TGTGCCAGCAGCCAAGATGGTTCCAGCGGGAGCGGATACATTCAGTACTTC. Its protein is CASSQDGSSGSGYIQYF.

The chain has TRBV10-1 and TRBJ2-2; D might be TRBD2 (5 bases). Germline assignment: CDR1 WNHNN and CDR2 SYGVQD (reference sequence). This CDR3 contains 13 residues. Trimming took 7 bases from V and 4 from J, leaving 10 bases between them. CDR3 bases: TGCGCCAGCACCAGCGGACTCACCGGGGAGCTGTTTTTT. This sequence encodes CASTSGLTGELFF.

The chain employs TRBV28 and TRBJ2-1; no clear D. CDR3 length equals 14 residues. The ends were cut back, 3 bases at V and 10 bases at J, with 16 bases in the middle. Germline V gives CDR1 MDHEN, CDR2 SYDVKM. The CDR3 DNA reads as TGTGCCAGCAGTTTTGCCAACCGCTATGCAGAGCAGTTCTTC. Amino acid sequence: CASSFANRYAEQFF.

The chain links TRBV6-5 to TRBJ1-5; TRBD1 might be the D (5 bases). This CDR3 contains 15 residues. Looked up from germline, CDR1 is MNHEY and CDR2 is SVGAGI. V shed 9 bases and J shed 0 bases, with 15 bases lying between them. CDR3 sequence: CASCRFDSSNQPQHF. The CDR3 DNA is TGTGCCAGTTGCCGATTTGACAGTAGCAATCAGCCCCAGCATTTT.